This T cell receptor (beta chain) was profiled in a study of T cell changes during pregnancy in multiple sclerosis. The CDR3 is made up of 15 amino acids. Germline V gene data show CDR1 as SGHNT and CDR2 as YYREEE (reference sequence). Trimming removed 4 bases from V and 6 bases from J; junction bases left unmatched: 10. TCRdb's copy holds only in-frame clones and misses some; the assay was immunoSEQ multiplex PCR. Seen here are just over 55,000 clones, around 93% observed once, and the top ten hold 3.6%. The specimen comprised peripheral blood, sampled after pregnancy. The clonotype was recovered from a female donor in good health, enrolled as a control in a pregnancy study. The chain employs TRBV5-4 and TRBJ2-3; TRBD1 matches at 8 bases. The CDR3 bases are TGTGCCAGCAGCCGCGGACAGGGAGAAAGGGATACGCAGTATTTT. Residues: CASSRGQGERDTQYF.